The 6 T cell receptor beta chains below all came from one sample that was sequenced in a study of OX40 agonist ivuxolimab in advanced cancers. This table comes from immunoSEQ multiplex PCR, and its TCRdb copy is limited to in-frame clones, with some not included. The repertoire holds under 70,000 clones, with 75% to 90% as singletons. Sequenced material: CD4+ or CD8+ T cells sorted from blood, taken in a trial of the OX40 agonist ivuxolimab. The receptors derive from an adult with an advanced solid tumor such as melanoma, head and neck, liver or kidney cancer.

CDR3 DNA: TGTGCCAGCAGCCAGGGACACCTCAAAGCAGATACGCAGTATTTT. Translation gives CASSQGHLKADTQYF. This chain uses TRBV28 with TRBJ2-3, with D perhaps matching TRBD1 (6 bases). Germline V gives CDR1 MDHEN, CDR2 SYDVKM. The length of the CDR3 is 15 residues. The germline V and J ends were trimmed by 6 bases and 4 bases, with 17 bases remaining between them.

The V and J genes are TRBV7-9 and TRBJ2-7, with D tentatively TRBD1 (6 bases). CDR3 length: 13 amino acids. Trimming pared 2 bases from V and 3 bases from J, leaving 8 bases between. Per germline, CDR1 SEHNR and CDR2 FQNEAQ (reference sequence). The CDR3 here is CASSLIGGYEQYF. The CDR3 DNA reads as TGTGCCAGCAGCTTAATAGGGGGCTACGAGCAGTACTTC.

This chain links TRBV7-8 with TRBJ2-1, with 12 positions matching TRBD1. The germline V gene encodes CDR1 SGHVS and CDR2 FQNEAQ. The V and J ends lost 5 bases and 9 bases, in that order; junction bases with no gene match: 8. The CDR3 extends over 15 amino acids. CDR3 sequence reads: CASSQGQGAWVEQFF. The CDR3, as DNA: TGTGCCAGCAGCCAGGGACAGGGGGCTTGGGTTGAGCAGTTCTTC.

The CDR3 reads CATSSQGTYGYTF. CDR3 in DNA: TGTGCCACCAGCAGCCAGGGAACCTATGGCTACACCTTC. The chain employs TRBV15 and TRBJ1-2, with D possibly being TRBD1 (5 bases). Germline V gene lookup returns CDR1 LNHNV and CDR2 YYDKDF (reference sequence). The CDR3 length is 13 residues. Trimming shortened V by 3 bases and J by 4 bases, and 9 bases separated the two germline ends.

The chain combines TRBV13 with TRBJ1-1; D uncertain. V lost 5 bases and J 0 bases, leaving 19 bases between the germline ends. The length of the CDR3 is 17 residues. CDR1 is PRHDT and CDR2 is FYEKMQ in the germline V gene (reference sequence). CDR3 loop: CASSKKALGTLNTEAFF. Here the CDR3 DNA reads TGTGCCAGCAGCAAGAAGGCCCTCGGCACCCTGAACACTGAAGCTTTCTTT.

CDR3 nucleotide sequence: TGTGCCAGTAGTATAGGTCAGGGCTACGAGCAGTACTTC. Protein product: CASSIGQGYEQYF. The chain recombines TRBV19 with TRBJ2-7; tentatively, D is TRBD1 (5 bases). Germline lookup yields CDR1 LNHDA and CDR2 SQIVND (reference sequence). CDR3 length: 13 amino acids. With 1 base removed from V and 3 bases from J, the gap between germline ends came to 7 bases.